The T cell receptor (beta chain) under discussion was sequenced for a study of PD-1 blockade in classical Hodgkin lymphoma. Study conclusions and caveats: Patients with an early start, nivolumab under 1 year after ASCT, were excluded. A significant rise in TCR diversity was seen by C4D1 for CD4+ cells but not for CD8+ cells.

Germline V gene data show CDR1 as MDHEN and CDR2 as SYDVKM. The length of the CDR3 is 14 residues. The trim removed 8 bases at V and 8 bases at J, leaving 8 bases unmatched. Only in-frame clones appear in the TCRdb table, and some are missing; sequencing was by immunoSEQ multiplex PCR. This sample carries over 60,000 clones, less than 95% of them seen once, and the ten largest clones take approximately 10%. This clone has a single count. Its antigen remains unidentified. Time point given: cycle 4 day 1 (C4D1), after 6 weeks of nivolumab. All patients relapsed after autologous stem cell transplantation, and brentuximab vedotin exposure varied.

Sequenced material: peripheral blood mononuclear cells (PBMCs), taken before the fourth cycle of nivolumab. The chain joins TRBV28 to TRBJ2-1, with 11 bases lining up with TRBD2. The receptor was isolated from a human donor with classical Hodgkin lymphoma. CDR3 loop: CASGSSGGVYEQFF. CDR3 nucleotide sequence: TGTGCCAGCGGGAGTAGCGGGGGGGTTTATGAGCAGTTCTTC.